Sequencing of this T cell receptor beta chain was carried out in a study of blood T cell repertoires in COVID-19. As originally analysed: Nucleated cell number was recorded as an estimate derived from reference gene primer amplification. TCRdb keeps only in-frame clones here, not all; method: immunoSEQ multiplex PCR. V and J calls and clone size are copied from that table; D and trimming were computed from the DNA. The sample holds around 230,000 clones, 87% seen once. Donors were grouped by their self-reported clinical history. Germline CDR1 is SGDLS and CDR2 is YYNGEE. The V end lost 0 bases, the J end lost 0 bases, and 20 bases lay between the germline ends. This CDR3 region has 19 residues.

The TCR comes from a man aged 18 to 29 with acute COVID-19. The V and J genes are TRBV9 and TRBJ2-3; possibly TRBD1 for D (5 bases). What was sequenced was PBMCs or T cells enriched from blood (not recorded which). In DNA form, the CDR3 reads TGTGCCAGCAGCGTAGGGGCAGGGTGGGGAAAAACTAGCACAGATACGCAGTATTTT. Encoded protein: CASSVGAGWGKTSTDTQYF.